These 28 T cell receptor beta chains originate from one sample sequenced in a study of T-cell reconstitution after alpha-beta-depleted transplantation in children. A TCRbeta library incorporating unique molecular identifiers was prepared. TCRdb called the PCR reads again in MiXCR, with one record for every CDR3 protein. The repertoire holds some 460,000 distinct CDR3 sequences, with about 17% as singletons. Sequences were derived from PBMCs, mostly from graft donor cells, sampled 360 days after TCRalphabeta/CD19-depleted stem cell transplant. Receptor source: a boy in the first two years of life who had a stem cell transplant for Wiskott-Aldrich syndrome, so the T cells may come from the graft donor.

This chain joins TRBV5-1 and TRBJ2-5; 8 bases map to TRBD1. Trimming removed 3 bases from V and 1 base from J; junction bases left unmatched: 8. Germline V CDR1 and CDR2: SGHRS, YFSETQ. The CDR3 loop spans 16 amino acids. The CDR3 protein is CASSSLGTGGQETQYF. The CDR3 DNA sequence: TGCGCCAGCAGCTCCCTCGGAACAGGGGGCCAAGAGACCCAGTACTTC. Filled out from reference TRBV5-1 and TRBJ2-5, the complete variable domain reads KAGVTQTPRYLIKTRGQQVTLSCSPISGHRSVSWYQQTPGQGLQFLFEYFSETQRNKGNFPGRFSGRQFSNSRSEMNVSTLELGDSALYLCASSSLGTGGQETQYFGPGTRLLVL.

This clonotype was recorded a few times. The CDR3 DNA is TGTGCCAGCAGCTTAGAACGGTACAATGAGCAGTTCTTC. Its translation: CASSLERYNEQFF. The chain recombines TRBV11-2 with TRBJ2-1; unclear D gene. The V gene lost 0 bases and the J gene lost 4 bases, with 4 bases spanning the gap. The CDR3 contains 13 residues. Germline CDR1 and CDR2: SGHAT and FQNNGV.

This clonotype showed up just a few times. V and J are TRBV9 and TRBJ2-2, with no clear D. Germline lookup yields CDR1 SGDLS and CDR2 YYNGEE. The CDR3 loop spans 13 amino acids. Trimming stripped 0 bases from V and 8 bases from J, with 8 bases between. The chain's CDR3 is CASSVVARGELFF. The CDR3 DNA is TGTGCCAGCAGCGTAGTGGCAAGGGGGGAGCTGTTTTTT.

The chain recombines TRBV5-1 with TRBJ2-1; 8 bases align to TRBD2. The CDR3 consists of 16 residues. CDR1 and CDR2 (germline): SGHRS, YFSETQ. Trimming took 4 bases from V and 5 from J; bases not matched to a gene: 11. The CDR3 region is CASSPRLAGPDNEQFF. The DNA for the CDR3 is TGCGCCAGCAGCCCTCGATTAGCGGGACCCGACAATGAGCAGTTCTTC.

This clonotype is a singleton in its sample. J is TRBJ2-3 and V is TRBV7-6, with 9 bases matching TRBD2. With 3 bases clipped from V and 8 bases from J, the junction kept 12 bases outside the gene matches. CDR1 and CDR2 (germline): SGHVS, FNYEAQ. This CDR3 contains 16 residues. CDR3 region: CASSLVGSGGPRTQYF. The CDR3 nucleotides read TGTGCCAGCAGCTTGGTGGGCAGCGGGGGGCCGCGTACGCAGTATTTT.

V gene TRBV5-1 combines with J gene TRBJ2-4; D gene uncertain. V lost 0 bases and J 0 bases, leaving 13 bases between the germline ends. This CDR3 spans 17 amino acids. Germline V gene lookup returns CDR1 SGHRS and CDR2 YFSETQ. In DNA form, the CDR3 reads TGCGCCAGCAGCTTGGTAGGGTTAATGCAAGCCAAAAACATTCAGTACTTC. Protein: CASSLVGLMQAKNIQYF.

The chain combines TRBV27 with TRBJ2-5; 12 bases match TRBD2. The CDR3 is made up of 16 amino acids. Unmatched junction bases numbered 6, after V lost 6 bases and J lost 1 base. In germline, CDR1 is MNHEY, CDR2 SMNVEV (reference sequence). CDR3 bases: TGTGCCAGCAGCCCAAGACTAGCGGGAGCCCAAGAGACCCAGTACTTC. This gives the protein CASSPRLAGAQETQYF.

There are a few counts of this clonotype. The CDR3 nucleotides read TGTGCCAGCAGTCCCTCCCCCCGGACAGGGGTGTATGAGCAGTTCTTC. Its protein is CASSPSPRTGVYEQFF. The V call is TRBV12-3 or TRBV12-4, the J call TRBJ2-1, with TRBD1 matching 9 bases. V trimming: 5 bases; J trimming: 8 bases; junction bases outside the gene matches: 13. The CDR3 loop spans 16 amino acids.

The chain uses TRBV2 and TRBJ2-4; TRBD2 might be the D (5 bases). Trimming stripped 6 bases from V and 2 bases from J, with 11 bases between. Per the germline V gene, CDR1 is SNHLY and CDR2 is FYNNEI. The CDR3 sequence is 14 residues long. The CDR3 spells CASRTGMTKNIQYF. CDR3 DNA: TGTGCCAGCAGGACCGGGATGACCAAAAACATTCAGTACTTC.

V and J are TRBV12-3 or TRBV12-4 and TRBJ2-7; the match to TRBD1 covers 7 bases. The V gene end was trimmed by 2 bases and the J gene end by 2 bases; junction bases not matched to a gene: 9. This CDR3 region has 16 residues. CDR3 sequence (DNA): TGTGCCAGCAGTTTACTTTCAGGGGGTACACCCTACGAGCAGTACTTC. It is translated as CASSLLSGGTPYEQYF.

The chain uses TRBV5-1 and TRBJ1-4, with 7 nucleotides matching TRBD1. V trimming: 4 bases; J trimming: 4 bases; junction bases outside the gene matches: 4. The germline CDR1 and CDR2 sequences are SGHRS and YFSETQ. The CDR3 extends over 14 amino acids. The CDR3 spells CASSRRDSNEKLFF. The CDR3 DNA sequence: TGCGCCAGCAGCCGAAGGGACAGTAATGAAAAACTGTTTTTT. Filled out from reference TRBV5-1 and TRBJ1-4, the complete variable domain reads KAGVTQTPRYLIKTRGQQVTLSCSPISGHRSVSWYQQTPGQGLQFLFEYFSETQRNKGNFPGRFSGRQFSNSRSEMNVSTLELGDSALYLCASSRRDSNEKLFFGSGTQLSVL.

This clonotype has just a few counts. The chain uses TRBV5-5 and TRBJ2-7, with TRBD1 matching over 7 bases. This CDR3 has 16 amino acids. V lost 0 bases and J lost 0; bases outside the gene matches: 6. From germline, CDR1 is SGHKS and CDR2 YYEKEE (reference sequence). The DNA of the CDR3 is TGTGCCAGCAGCTTGGTGGGGACAGCCAGCTCCTACGAGCAGTACTTC. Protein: CASSLVGTASSYEQYF.

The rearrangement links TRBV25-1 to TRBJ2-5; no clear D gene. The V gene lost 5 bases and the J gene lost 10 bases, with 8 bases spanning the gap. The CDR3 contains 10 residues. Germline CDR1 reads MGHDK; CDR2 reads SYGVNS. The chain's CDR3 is CASSQVIQYF. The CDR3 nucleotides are TGTGCCAGCAGTCAGGTGATCCAGTACTTC.

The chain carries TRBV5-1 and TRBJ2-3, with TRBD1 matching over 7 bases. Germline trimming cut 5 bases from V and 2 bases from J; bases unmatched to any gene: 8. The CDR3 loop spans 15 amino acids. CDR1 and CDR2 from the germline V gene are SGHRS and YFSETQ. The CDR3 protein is CASRPRDRFTDTQYF. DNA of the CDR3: TGCGCCAGCAGGCCCCGGGACAGATTCACAGATACGCAGTATTTT.

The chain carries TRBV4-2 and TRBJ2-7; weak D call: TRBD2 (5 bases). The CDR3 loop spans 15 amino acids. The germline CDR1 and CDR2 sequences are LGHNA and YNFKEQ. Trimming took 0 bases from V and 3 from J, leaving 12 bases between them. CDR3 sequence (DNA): TGTGCCAGCAGCCAAGAGGAAACTAGGGTCTACGAGCAGTACTTC. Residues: CASSQEETRVYEQYF.

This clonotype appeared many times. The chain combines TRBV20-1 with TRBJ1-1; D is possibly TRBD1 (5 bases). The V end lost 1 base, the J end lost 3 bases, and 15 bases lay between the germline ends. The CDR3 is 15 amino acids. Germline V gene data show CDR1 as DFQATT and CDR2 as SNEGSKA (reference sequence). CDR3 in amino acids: CSARALQGYDTEAFF. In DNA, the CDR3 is TGCAGTGCTAGAGCCTTGCAGGGATACGACACTGAAGCTTTCTTT.

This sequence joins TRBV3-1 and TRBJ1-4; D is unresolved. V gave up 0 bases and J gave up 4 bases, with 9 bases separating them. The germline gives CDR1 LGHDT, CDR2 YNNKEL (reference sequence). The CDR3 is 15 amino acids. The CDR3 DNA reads TGTGCCAGCAGCCAAGACAGGACCGATAATGAAAAACTGTTTTTT. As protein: CASSQDRTDNEKLFF. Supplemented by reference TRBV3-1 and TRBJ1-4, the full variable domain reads DTAVSQTPKYLVTQMGNDKSIKCEQNLGHDTMYWYKQDSKKFLKIMFSYNNKELIINETVPNRFSPKSPDKAHLNLHINSLELGDSAVYFCASSQDRTDNEKLFFGSGTQLSVL.

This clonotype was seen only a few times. The CDR3 region has the DNA TGTGCCAGCAGCTTAACCTACGGTGTTTTATTTCGCACTGAAGCTTTCTTT. This translates into CASSLTYGVLFRTEAFF. The rearrangement uses TRBV7-9 and TRBJ1-1; D not resolved. CDR3 length equals 17 residues. From germline, CDR1 is SEHNR and CDR2 FQNEAQ (reference sequence). With 2 bases removed from V and 4 bases from J, the gap between germline ends came to 20 bases.

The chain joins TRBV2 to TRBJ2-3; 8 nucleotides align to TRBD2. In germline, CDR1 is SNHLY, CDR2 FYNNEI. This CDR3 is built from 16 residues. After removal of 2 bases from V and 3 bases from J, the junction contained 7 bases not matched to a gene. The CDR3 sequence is CASSERLAGLTDTQYF. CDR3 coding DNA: TGTGCCAGCAGTGAACGCCTAGCGGGTCTAACAGATACGCAGTATTTT.

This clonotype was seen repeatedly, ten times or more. The CDR3 nucleotides read TGCAGCGTTGCCGTGGCGAAAGATACGCAGTATTTT. This translates into CSVAVAKDTQYF. The chain employs TRBV29-1 and TRBJ2-3; D is unresolved. This CDR3 has 12 amino acids. The V gene's germline CDR1 is SQVTM and CDR2 ANQGSEA. Trimming removed 4 bases from V and 5 bases from J, with 10 bases in between.

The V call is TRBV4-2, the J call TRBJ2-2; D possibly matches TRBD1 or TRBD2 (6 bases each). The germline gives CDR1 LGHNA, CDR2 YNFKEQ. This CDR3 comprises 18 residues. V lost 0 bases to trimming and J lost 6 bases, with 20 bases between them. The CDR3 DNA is TGTGCCAGCAGCCAAGATCAGTGGAGGGGGGCTAAGGCCGGGGAGCTGTTTTTT. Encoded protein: CASSQDQWRGAKAGELFF.

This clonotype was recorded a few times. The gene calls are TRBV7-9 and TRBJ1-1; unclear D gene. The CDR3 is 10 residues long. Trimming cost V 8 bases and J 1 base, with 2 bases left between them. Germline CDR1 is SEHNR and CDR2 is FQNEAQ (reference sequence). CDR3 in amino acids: CASSNTEAFF. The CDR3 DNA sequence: TGTGCCAGCTCGAACACTGAAGCTTTCTTT.

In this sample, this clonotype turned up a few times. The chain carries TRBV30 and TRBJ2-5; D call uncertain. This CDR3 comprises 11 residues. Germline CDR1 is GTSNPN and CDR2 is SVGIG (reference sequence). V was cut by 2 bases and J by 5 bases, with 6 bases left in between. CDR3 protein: CAWSSRETQYF. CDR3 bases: TGTGCCTGGAGTTCCCGGGAGACCCAGTACTTC.

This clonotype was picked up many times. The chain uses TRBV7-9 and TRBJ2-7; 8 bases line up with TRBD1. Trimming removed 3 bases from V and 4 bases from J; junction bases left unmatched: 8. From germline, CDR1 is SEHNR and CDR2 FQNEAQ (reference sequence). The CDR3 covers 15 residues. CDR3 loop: CASSFGQGIDYEQYF. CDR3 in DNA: TGTGCCAGCAGCTTTGGACAGGGAATTGATTACGAGCAGTACTTC.

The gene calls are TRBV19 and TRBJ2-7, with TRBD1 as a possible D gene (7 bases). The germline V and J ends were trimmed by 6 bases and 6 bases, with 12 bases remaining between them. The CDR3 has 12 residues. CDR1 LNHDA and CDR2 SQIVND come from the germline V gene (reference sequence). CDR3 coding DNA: TGTGCCAGTAGGCGACAGGGAGGCGAGCAGTACTTC. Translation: CASRRQGGEQYF.

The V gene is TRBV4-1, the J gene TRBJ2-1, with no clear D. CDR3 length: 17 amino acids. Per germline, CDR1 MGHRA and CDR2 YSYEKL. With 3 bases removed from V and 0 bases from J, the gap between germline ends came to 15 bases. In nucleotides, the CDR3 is TGCGCCAGCAGCCATCCCGCCCAGTCTGGCTCCTACAATGAGCAGTTCTTC. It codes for CASSHPAQSGSYNEQFF.

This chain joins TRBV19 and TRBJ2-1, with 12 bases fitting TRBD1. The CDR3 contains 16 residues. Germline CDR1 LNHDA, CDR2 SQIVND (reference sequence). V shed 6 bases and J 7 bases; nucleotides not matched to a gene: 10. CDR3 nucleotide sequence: TGTGCCAGTAGATCCCCCGGGACAGGGGGCTGGAATGAGCAGTTCTTC. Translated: CASRSPGTGGWNEQFF.

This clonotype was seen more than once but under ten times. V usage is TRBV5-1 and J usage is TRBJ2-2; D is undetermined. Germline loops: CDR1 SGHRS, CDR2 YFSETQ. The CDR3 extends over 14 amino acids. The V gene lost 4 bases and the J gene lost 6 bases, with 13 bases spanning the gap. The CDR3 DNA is TGCGCCAGCAGCCCGCGCAGACGGGCCGGGGAGCTGTTTTTT. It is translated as CASSPRRRAGELFF.